This entry lists 5 T cell receptor beta chains sequenced from one sample in a study of blood T cells in healthy people across ages. The use of a sample-barcoded 5' primer and a J-beta primer mix characterized a second PCR of about 7 to 12 cycles. TCRdb fed the 5' RACE reads into MiXCR, producing one record per CDR3 protein. The data show over 450,000 distinct CDR3 sequences, nearly 25% seen once. This sample was shared with a second study, whose subject was T cells of mothers and their children.

The specimen was blood. These receptors were collected from a boy between 5 and 17 years old in good health.

The V gene is TRBV11-1, the J gene TRBJ2-1, with D possibly TRBD2 on 5 matching bases. The ends were cut back, 4 bases at V and 3 bases at J, with 13 bases in the middle. The CDR3 covers 15 residues. CDR1 is SGHAT and CDR2 is FQDESV in the germline V gene (reference sequence). The CDR3: CASSSGLEHYNEQFF. In DNA, the CDR3 is TGTGCCAGCAGCTCCGGACTCGAACACTACAATGAGCAGTTCTTC.

This clonotype was detected a few times. The chain couples TRBV11-1 to TRBJ2-5; 14 nucleotides align to TRBD2. The CDR3 loop spans 20 amino acids. V lost 0 bases, J lost 5 bases, and 14 bases stayed unmatched. Germline loops: CDR1 SGHAT, CDR2 FQDESV (reference sequence). CDR3: CASSLATSGGAFAGAETQYF. For the CDR3, the DNA is TGTGCCAGCAGCTTAGCGACTAGCGGGGGGGCCTTCGCTGGGGCGGAGACCCAGTACTTC.

V gene TRBV7-9 combines with J gene TRBJ2-5; tentative D call: TRBD1 (5 bases). With the DNA end fitting TRBJ2-7 better, the J assignment may be wrong. This CDR3 has 16 amino acids. Germline V gives CDR1 SEHNR, CDR2 FQNEAQ (reference sequence). The CDR3 reads CASSLSQGTLGYEQYF. As DNA, the CDR3 is TGTGCCAGCAGCTTGTCCCAGGGAACCCTGGGCTACGAGCAGTACTTC.

This clonotype was seen a few times. The J gene is TRBJ2-7, the V gene TRBV28; 11 bases map to TRBD2. V lost 3 bases and J lost 4; bases outside the gene matches: 2. Germline V CDR1 and CDR2: MDHEN, SYDVKM. This CDR3 has 14 amino acids. Here the CDR3 reads CASSFIAGGYEQYF. In DNA form, the CDR3 reads TGTGCCAGCAGTTTTATAGCGGGAGGGTACGAGCAGTACTTC. The variable domain in full, completed from reference TRBV28 and TRBJ2-7, reads DVKVTQSSRYLVKRTGEKVFLECVQDMDHENMFWYRQDPGLGLRLIYFSYDVKMKEKGDIPEGYSVSREKKERFSLILESASTNQTSMYLCASSFIAGGYEQYFGPGTRLTVT.

The rearrangement links TRBV20-1 to TRBJ1-1; D not resolved. Germline V gene sequence: CDR1 DFQATT, CDR2 SNEGSKA (reference sequence). Trimming took 4 bases from V and 5 from J, leaving 17 bases between them. This CDR3 contains 14 residues. The chain's CDR3 is CSANLNRARTEAFF. CDR3 DNA: TGCAGTGCTAACCTCAATAGGGCGAGGACTGAAGCTTTCTTT.